A selection of T cell receptor beta chains follows, all from one sample in a study of T-cell memory formation after mild COVID-19. TCRdb passed the 5' RACE reads through MiXCR, listing each CDR3 protein once. This table holds hundreds of thousands of distinct CDR3 sequences, roughly 20% found once. The source material was PBMCs or a T cell subset sorted from them (not recorded which). Receptors were obtained from an adult woman who had mild COVID-19 (a few samples of this study predate the infection). Cell type and time point are not known. CDR3s include the opening cysteine and the closing phenylalanine or tryptophan. A D gene is named only where the DNA matches it firmly. The listing skips clone size in some rows; elsewhere it reads once, few, many or a size class.

CDR3nt: TGTGCCAGCAGCTCGACAGGGGCCGCAGATACGCAGTATTTT
CDR3aa: CASSSTGAADTQYF
d_gene: TRBD1
j_gene: TRBJ2-3
v_gene: TRBV5-6
abundance: NA

CDR3nt: TGCGCCAGCAGCTTCTACGGACGCTATAATTCACCCCTCCACTTT
CDR3aa: CASSFYGRYNSPLHF
d_gene: NA
j_gene: TRBJ1-6
v_gene: TRBV5-1
abundance: NA

CDR3nt: TGTGCCAGCAGGGGACTTACGAAGGTCCCAGATACGCAGTATTTT
CDR3aa: CASRGLTKVPDTQYF
d_gene: NA
j_gene: TRBJ2-3
v_gene: TRBV12-3/TRBV12-4
abundance: few

CDR3nt: TGTGCCAGCAGTTCGGACAGGGGGCCTCCCTATTCACCCCTCCACTTT
CDR3aa: CASSSDRGPPYSPLHF
d_gene: TRBD1
j_gene: TRBJ1-6
v_gene: TRBV27
abundance: few

CDR3nt: TGTGCCACCAGTGAGGCTGGGACTAGCGGGGTCACAGATACGCAGTGTTTT
CDR3aa: CATSEAGTSGVTDTQCF
d_gene: TRBD2
j_gene: TRBJ2-3
v_gene: TRBV24-1
abundance: once

CDR3nt: TGCAGTGCTCTCCAGGTCGGCGGGAGCAGATACAATGAGCAGTTCTTC
CDR3aa: CSALQVGGSRYNEQFF
d_gene: TRBD2
j_gene: TRBJ2-1
v_gene: TRBV20-1
abundance: NA

CDR3nt: TGTGCCAGCAGCTTATCGCCTAGTAGCTCCTACGAGCAGTACTTC
CDR3aa: CASSLSPSSSYEQYF
d_gene: NA
j_gene: TRBJ2-7
v_gene: TRBV7-2
abundance: once

CDR3nt: TGTGCCAGCAGTATGACGACAGGAAACTATGGCTACACCTTC
CDR3aa: CASSMTTGNYGYTF
d_gene: NA
j_gene: TRBJ1-2
v_gene: TRBV6-2/TRBV6-3
abundance: NA

CDR3nt: TGTGCCAGCAGCCCCGGAGGTGGGGGGCAAGAGACCCAGTACTTC
CDR3aa: CASSPGGGGQETQYF
d_gene: NA
j_gene: TRBJ2-5
v_gene: TRBV9
abundance: few

CDR3nt: TGTGCCAGCAGAGATTACAGGGGGCTTGGATACGAGCAGTACTTC
CDR3aa: CASRDYRGLGYEQYF
d_gene: TRBD1
j_gene: TRBJ2-7
v_gene: TRBV6-5
abundance: NA

CDR3nt: TGTGCCAGCAGCCTGAGGGGGGTTCTCGACACCTTC
CDR3aa: CASSLRGVLDTF
d_gene: NA
j_gene: TRBJ1-2
v_gene: TRBV7-2
abundance: NA

CDR3nt: TGTGCCAGCAGCTCCGAATGGAGGTGGGAGCTGTTTTTT
CDR3aa: CASSSEWRWELFF
d_gene: NA
j_gene: TRBJ2-2
v_gene: TRBV7-2
abundance: NA

CDR3nt: TGTGCCAGCAGCCGAGATATGTTGGGCGCCGGGTTGTCTGCTTTCTTT
CDR3aa: CASSRDMLGAGLSAFF
d_gene: NA
j_gene: TRBJ1-1
v_gene: TRBV12-3/TRBV12-4
abundance: few

CDR3nt: TGCAGTGCTAGGAATGGGACAGCTTTGCCCTACGAGCAGTACTTC
CDR3aa: CSARNGTALPYEQYF
d_gene: TRBD1
j_gene: TRBJ2-7
v_gene: TRBV20-1
abundance: NA

CDR3nt: TGTGCCAGCAGACAAACTCCCAAAACTGAAGCTTTCTTT
CDR3aa: CASRQTPKTEAFF
d_gene: NA
j_gene: TRBJ1-1
v_gene: TRBV2
abundance: NA

CDR3nt: TGTGCCAGCAGCTTAGCGTCGCCCTACGAGCAGTACTTC
CDR3aa: CASSLASPYEQYF
d_gene: NA
j_gene: TRBJ2-7
v_gene: TRBV7-2
abundance: many

CDR3nt: TGTGCCAGCAGCTTAATCTTAGGGGATGAGCAGTTCTTC
CDR3aa: CASSLILGDEQFF
d_gene: NA
j_gene: TRBJ2-1
v_gene: TRBV7-3
abundance: NA

CDR3nt: TGCAGTGCTCCAAGCCCTAGCTCCTACAATGAGCAGTTCTTC
CDR3aa: CSAPSPSSYNEQFF
d_gene: NA
j_gene: TRBJ2-1
v_gene: TRBV20-1
abundance: once

CDR3nt: TGTGCCATCAGTGACAATGACCTGGACACTGAAGCTTTCTTT
CDR3aa: CAISDNDLDTEAFF
d_gene: NA
j_gene: TRBJ1-1
v_gene: TRBV10-3
abundance: NA

CDR3nt: TGCGCCAGCAGCGGGGGACAGGGGGCGCCCGGGGCCAACGTCCTGACTTTC
CDR3aa: CASSGGQGAPGANVLTF
d_gene: TRBD1
j_gene: TRBJ2-6
v_gene: TRBV5-1
abundance: NA

CDR3nt: TGCAGCGTTAAAGGGTCTGGAAACACCATATATTTT
CDR3aa: CSVKGSGNTIYF
d_gene: NA
j_gene: TRBJ1-3
v_gene: TRBV29-1
abundance: NA

CDR3nt: TGCAGTTCTTTTGCCGGGGCCAGCTCCTACAATGAGCAGTTCTTC
CDR3aa: CSSFAGASSYNEQFF
d_gene: NA
j_gene: TRBJ2-1
v_gene: TRBV20-1
abundance: NA

CDR3nt: TGCGCCAGCAGCCAGGACAGGGGAATTGGCACAGATACGCAGTATTTT
CDR3aa: CASSQDRGIGTDTQYF
d_gene: TRBD1
j_gene: TRBJ2-3
v_gene: TRBV4-1
abundance: few

CDR3nt: TGTGCCAGCTCACCGATCCCGACTAGCGGGGCATCGGAGACCCAGTACTTC
CDR3aa: CASSPIPTSGASETQYF
d_gene: TRBD2
j_gene: TRBJ2-5
v_gene: TRBV18
abundance: few

CDR3nt: TGTGCCAGCGAACAGGGACTGGTGGGTGAAGCTTTCTTT
CDR3aa: CASEQGLVGEAFF
d_gene: NA
j_gene: TRBJ1-1
v_gene: TRBV7-9
abundance: few

CDR3nt: TGCGCCAGCAGCTTGGATCTTGGGGGGCCGGGGGATACGCAGTATTTT
CDR3aa: CASSLDLGGPGDTQYF
d_gene: NA
j_gene: TRBJ2-3
v_gene: TRBV5-1
abundance: NA

CDR3nt: TGTGCCAGCAGTTTACGGGGCGACCGAGAGACCCAGTACTTC
CDR3aa: CASSLRGDRETQYF
d_gene: NA
j_gene: TRBJ2-5
v_gene: TRBV12-3/TRBV12-4
abundance: many

CDR3nt: TGTGCCAGCAGCGTCACTAGCGGGTGGGTCAATGAGCAGTTCTTC
CDR3aa: CASSVTSGWVNEQFF
d_gene: TRBD2
j_gene: TRBJ2-1
v_gene: TRBV9
abundance: many

CDR3nt: TGTGCCAGCAGCCAAGGACAGGGGAGCTATGGCTACACCTTC
CDR3aa: CASSQGQGSYGYTF
d_gene: TRBD1
j_gene: TRBJ1-2
v_gene: TRBV7-2
abundance: NA

CDR3nt: TGTGCCAGCAGTTACCCCCGTGGGGGGCCTTATAGCAATCAGCCCCAGCATTTT
CDR3aa: CASSYPRGGPYSNQPQHF
d_gene: NA
j_gene: TRBJ1-5
v_gene: TRBV6-5
abundance: NA